This is a list of T cell receptor beta chains from one sample in a study of Ad26.COV2.S vaccination and SARS-CoV-2 variants. Sequencing used immunoSEQ multiplex PCR; TCRdb keeps in-frame clones, though not all of them. The repertoire holds roughly 240,000 clones, with around 87% as singletons. The sequences come from peripheral blood, collected in a trial of Ad26.COV2.S vaccine versus placebo. The receptor set was obtained from a person aged 18-65 years who received the Ad26.COV2.S COVID-19 vaccine or a placebo. Each CDR3 is given with its conserved first and last residue. The order of the fields is J gene, CDR3 length, V gene, CDR3 protein.

TRBJ2-3	14	TRBV7-9	CASSPHASTDTQYF
TRBJ2-2	14	TRBV27	CASSFGLLGGELFF
TRBJ2-3	16	TRBV3-1/TRBV3-2	CASSSGVLASTDTQYF
TRBJ2-2	14	TRBV11-2	CASSLRESTGELFF
TRBJ1-3	15	TRBV4-3	CASSLNSGSGNTIYF
TRBJ1-6	16	TRBV6-6	CASTSPRANVDSPLHF
TRBJ2-7	16	TRBV5-1	CASSLAGGLVSYEQYF
TRBJ1-1	14	TRBV6-5	CASSRGGQDTEAFF
TRBJ2-1	15	TRBV7-9	CASSQDGGSYNEQFF
TRBJ1-6	12	TRBV4-1	CASSQDPKLLHF
TRBJ2-7	15	TRBV5-1	CASSFGQGVTYEQYF
TRBJ1-3	15	TRBV4-1	CASSQEGSYGNTIYF
TRBJ1-1	14	TRBV4-3	CASSPGGVNTEAFF
TRBJ2-7	15	TRBV18	CASSPGQGALYEQYF
TRBJ1-3	17	TRBV9	CASSADGRGWAGNTIYF
TRBJ2-1	13	TRBV19	CASSTTGGNEQFF
TRBJ2-7	16	TRBV7-2	CASSLGGGRKAYEQYF
TRBJ2-7	12	TRBV28	CASSYRAYEQYF
TRBJ2-7	14	TRBV28	CASSYQTGAYEQYF
TRBJ1-2	12	TRBV2	CASRDDSYGYTF
TRBJ1-2	16	TRBV11-2	CASSPTRTSANYGYTF
TRBJ1-1	12	TRBV28	CASSPGVTEAFF
TRBJ2-3	16	TRBV27	CASRPGTGGRADTQYF
TRBJ1-4	15	TRBV28	CASSLLGLTNEKLFF
TRBJ2-1	13	TRBV7-9	CASSEDSYNEQFF
TRBJ2-7	14	TRBV4-1	CASSQAPDRAEQYF
TRBJ2-2	16	TRBV7-2	CASSFSASSVIGELFF
TRBJ2-1	15	TRBV11-2	CASSRLAGAYNEQFF
TRBJ2-7	13	TRBV12-3/TRBV12-4	CASSLQGYYEQYF
TRBJ1-2	15	TRBV1	CTSSQEKTDNYGYTF
TRBJ1-4	12	TRBV18	CASTGSNEKLFF
TRBJ1-4	14	TRBV5-1	CASSLGAANEKLFF
TRBJ1-6	16	TRBV4-3	CASSQEWTGGNSPLHF
TRBJ1-3	16	TRBV28	CASSSFPGGSGNTIYF
TRBJ2-3	16	TRBV19	CASSPDGPFRTDTQYF
TRBJ1-6	18	TRBV5-4	CASSFSGTGGLRSSPLHF
TRBJ1-6	14	TRBV6-5	CASRPDWEGSPLHF
TRBJ2-3	18	TRBV28	CASSFKAGGVGGTDTQYF
TRBJ2-7	13	TRBV30	CAWSRGDSYEQYF
TRBJ2-1	15	TRBV6-2/TRBV6-3	CASSGLAGDYNEQFF
TRBJ2-7	17	TRBV7-2	CASSFLPFVGISYEQYF